Listed here are 4 T cell receptor beta chains from one sample, sequenced in a study of blood T cells in healthy people across ages. The use of a sample-barcoded 5' primer and a J-beta primer mix characterized a second PCR of roughly 6 to 12 cycles. TCRdb re-called the 5' RACE reads with MiXCR, one entry per CDR3 protein. The table lists just under 900,000 distinct CDR3 sequences, more than 25% of them singletons. The sample was blood. Every receptor here comes from an elderly woman in good health.

This clonotype was counted at least ten times. The chain has TRBV7-2 and TRBJ2-5; 8 nucleotides match TRBD2. Germline CDR1 SGHTA, CDR2 FQGNSA. J was trimmed by 5 bases and V by 5 bases; bases with no gene match: 7. The CDR3 spans 14 residues. The CDR3, as DNA: TGTGCCAGCAGCGCCGGGGGGGCCTGGGAGACCCAGTACTTC. Translated, it gives CASSAGGAWETQYF.

The rearrangement links TRBV27 to TRBJ2-7; tentatively, D is TRBD1 (5 bases). V lost 3 bases and J lost 4, with 16 bases in between. CDR3 length: 15 amino acids. The V gene's germline CDR1 is MNHEY and CDR2 SMNVEV (reference sequence). CDR3 amino acids: CASSFRTPLLYEQYF. The CDR3 DNA reads as TGTGCCAGCAGTTTTAGGACACCGTTGTTGTACGAGCAGTACTTC.

In this sample, this clonotype turned up a few times. The V and J genes are TRBV7-8 and TRBJ2-2, with D tentatively TRBD1 or TRBD2 (5 bases each). V lost 5 bases to trimming and J lost 2 bases, with 15 bases between them. Germline V gene lookup returns CDR1 SGHVS and CDR2 FQNEAQ. There are 16 residues in the CDR3. The CDR3 coding sequence is TGTGCCAGCAGCACGGGACCTCTTCCCAACACCGGGGAGCTGTTTTTT. Translation gives CASSTGPLPNTGELFF.

This chain links TRBV12-3 or TRBV12-4 with TRBJ1-6; no reliable D call. Trimming took off 6 bases at V and 14 bases at J, with 5 bases between the two ends. This CDR3 region has 9 residues. The CDR3 coding sequence is TGTGCCAGCAGCCGTACCCTCCACTTT. Its translation is CASSRTLHF.